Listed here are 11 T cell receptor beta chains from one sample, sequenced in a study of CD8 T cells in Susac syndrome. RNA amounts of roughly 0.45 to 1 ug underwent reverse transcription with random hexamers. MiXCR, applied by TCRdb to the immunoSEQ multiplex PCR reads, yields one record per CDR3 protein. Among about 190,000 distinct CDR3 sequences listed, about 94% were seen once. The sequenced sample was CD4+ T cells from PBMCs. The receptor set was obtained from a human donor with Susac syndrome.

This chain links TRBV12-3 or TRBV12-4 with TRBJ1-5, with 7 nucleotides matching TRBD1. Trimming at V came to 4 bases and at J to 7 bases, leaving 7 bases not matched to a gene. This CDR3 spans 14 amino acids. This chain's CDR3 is CASSSRTGAQPQHF. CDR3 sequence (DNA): TGTGCCAGCAGTTCCCGGACAGGAGCCCAGCCCCAGCATTTT.

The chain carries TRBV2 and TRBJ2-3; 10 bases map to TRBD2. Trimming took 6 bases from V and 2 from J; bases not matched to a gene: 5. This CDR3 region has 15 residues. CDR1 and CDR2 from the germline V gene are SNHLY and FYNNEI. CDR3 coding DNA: TGTGCCAGCAGGGCTAGCGGGGGTCCCACAGATACGCAGTATTTT. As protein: CASRASGGPTDTQYF.

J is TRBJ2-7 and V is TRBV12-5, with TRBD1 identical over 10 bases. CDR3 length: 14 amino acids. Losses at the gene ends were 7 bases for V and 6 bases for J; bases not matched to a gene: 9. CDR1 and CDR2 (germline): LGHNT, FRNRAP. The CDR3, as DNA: TGTGCTAGTGCCACGTGGGACAGGGGATCCGAGCAGTACTTC. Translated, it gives CASATWDRGSEQYF.

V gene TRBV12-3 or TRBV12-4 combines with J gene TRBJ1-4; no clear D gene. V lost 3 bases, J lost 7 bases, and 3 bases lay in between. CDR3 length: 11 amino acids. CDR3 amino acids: CASSFIEKLFF. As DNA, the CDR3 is TGTGCCAGCAGTTTTATTGAAAAACTGTTTTTT.

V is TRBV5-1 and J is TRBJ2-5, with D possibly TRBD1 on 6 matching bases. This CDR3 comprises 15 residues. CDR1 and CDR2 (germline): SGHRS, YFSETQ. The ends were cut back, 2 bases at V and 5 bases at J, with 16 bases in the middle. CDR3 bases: TGCGCCAGCAGCTTCGCCCAGGGGTTCCAGGAGACCCAGTACTTC. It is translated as CASSFAQGFQETQYF.

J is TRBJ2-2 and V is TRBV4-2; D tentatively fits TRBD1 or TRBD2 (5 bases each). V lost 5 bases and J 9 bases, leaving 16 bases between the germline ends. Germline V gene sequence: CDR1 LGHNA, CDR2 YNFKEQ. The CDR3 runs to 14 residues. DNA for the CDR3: TGTGCCAGCAGCAAGACCCCCGGGGACCGGGAGCTGTTTTTT. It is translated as CASSKTPGDRELFF.

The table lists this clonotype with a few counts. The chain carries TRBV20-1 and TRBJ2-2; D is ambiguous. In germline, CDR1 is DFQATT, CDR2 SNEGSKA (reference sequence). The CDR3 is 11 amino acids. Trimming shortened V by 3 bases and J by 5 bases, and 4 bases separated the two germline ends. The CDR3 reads CSASRTGELFF. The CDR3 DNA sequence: TGCAGTGCTAGTCGGACCGGGGAGCTGTTTTTT.

CDR3 in amino acids: CSARVGREYF. The CDR3, as DNA: TGCAGTGCTAGAGTCGGGCGGGAGTACTTC. The V gene is TRBV20-1, the J gene TRBJ2-7; perhaps TRBD2 as D (5 bases). Trimming took off 1 base at V and 11 bases at J, with 9 bases between the two ends. CDR1 and CDR2 from the germline V gene are DFQATT and SNEGSKA (reference sequence). This CDR3 comprises 10 residues.

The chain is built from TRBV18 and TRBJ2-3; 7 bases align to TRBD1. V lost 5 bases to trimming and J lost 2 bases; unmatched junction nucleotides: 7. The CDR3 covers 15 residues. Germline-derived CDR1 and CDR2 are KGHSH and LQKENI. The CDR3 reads CASSNWDSNTDTQYF. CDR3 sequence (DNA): TGTGCCAGCTCAAACTGGGACAGTAACACAGATACGCAGTATTTT.

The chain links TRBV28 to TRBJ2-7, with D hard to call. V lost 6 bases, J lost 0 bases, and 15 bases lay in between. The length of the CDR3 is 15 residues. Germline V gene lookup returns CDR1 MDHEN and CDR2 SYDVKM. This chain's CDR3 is CASSARLMSSYEQYF. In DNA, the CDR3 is TGTGCCAGCAGCGCCCGGCTGATGAGCTCCTACGAGCAGTACTTC.

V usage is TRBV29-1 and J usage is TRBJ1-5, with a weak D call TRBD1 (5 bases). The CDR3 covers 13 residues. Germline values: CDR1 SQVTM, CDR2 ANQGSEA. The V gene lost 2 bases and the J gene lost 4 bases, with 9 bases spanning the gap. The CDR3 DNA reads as TGCAGCGTTGAACAAGGGGTGAATCAGCCCCAGCATTTT. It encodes CSVEQGVNQPQHF.